This TCR beta chain was identified during a study of T cells after yellow fever vaccination. Study conclusions and caveats: Abundant clonotypes from the bulk population could get into FACS-sorted repertoires as contaminants.

Germline CDR1 is SGHRS and CDR2 is YFSETQ. CDR3 length equals 14 residues. Between the trimmed V and J ends, which lost 4 bases and 5 bases, there was a span of 15 bases. This clonotype was seen many times. Its matching antigen is unknown. The TCR cDNA carried a universal primer site and UMIs from 5'RACE template switching. MiXCR, run by TCRdb on the 5' RACE reads, gives a single entry per CDR3 protein. The table includes approximately 180,000 distinct CDR3 sequences, 6.2% detected once. This clonotype was sampled from a man between 18 and 29 years old who received the YFV17D yellow fever vaccine. The sequencing used CD4+ T cells sorted from PBMCs, collected on the day of the first yellow fever vaccination. The V call is TRBV5-1, the J call TRBJ2-5; weak D call: TRBD2 (6 bases). The CDR3 DNA is TGCGCCAGCAGCCCGGGGACTGACAAGGAGACCCAGTACTTC. Translated, it gives CASSPGTDKETQYF. The complete variable domain, with remaining parts taken from reference TRBV5-1 and TRBJ2-5, reads KAGVTQTPRYLIKTRGQQVTLSCSPISGHRSVSWYQQTPGQGLQFLFEYFSETQRNKGNFPGRFSGRQFSNSRSEMNVSTLELGDSALYLCASSPGTDKETQYFGPGTRLLVL.